This T cell receptor beta chain was identified during a study of blood T cells in healthy people across ages. Per germline, CDR1 MNHNS and CDR2 SASEGT. This CDR3 comprises 13 residues. All donors came from Russia, were Caucasian and healthy, and spanned ages roughly 6 to 95. A second PCR, run for 7 to 11 cycles, used a sample-barcoded 5' primer plus a J-beta primer mix. Using its own MiXCR run on the 5' RACE reads, TCRdb lists one record per CDR3 protein. The sample consists of 700,000 or so distinct CDR3 sequences, around a fifth of them appearing once. In this sample, this clonotype turned up a few times.

The chain couples TRBV6-1 to TRBJ2-3, with 10 bases matching TRBD2. Input material: blood. This TCR was sampled from a man in his 70s in good health. The CDR3 bases are TGTGCGAGGAGCGGTAGCGGGGGGGATACGCAGTATTTT. It yields the protein CARSGSGGDTQYF.